The present entry profiles one TCR beta chain with its context. Assay used: immunoSEQ multiplex PCR; TCRdb lists only in-frame clones, some missing. The sample shows some 95,000 clones, approximately 90% of them seen only once. The sample is drawn from a study of blood T cell repertoires in COVID-19. The TCR sequence derives from a human donor with active COVID-19. The donor label of this sample is uncertain. The source material was peripheral blood.

In nucleotides, the CDR3 is TGCAGCCAAACAAGGGACAGCTCCACAGATACGCAGTATTTT. Its translation is CSQTRDSSTDTQYF. The rearrangement uses TRBV29-1 and TRBJ2-3; the match to TRBD1 covers 7 bases. This CDR3 region has 14 residues. V lost 8 bases, J lost 2 bases, and 10 bases stayed unmatched. Germline values: CDR1 SQVTM, CDR2 ANQGSEA.